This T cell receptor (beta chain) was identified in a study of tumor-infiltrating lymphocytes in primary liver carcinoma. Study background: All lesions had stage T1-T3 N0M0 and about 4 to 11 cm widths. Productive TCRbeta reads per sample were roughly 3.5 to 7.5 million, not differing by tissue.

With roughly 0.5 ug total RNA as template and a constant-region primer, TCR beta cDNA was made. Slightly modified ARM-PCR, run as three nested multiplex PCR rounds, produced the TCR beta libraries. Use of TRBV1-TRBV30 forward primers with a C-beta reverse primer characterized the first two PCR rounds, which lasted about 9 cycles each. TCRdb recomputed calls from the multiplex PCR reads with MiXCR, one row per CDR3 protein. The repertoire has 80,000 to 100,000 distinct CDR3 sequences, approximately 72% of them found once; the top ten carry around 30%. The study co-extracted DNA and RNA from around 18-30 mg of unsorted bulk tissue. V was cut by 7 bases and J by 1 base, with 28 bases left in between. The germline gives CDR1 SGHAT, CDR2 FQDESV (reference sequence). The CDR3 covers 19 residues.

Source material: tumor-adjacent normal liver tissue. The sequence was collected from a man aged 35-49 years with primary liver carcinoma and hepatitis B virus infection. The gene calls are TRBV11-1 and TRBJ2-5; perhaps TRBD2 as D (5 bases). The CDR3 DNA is TGTGCCAGCATCCCCCCACCGGAGGTCAGGAAGGACTTCCAAGAGACCCAGTACTTC. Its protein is CASIPPPEVRKDFQETQYF.